Shown below are 22 T cell receptor beta chains from a single sample sequenced in a study of beta chain features in type 1 diabetes. The entirety of the isolated RNA underwent reverse transcription, so expressed TCRB transcripts were sequenced. Assay: immunoSEQ multiplex PCR; the TCRdb copy retains only in-frame clones and omits some. The sample has around 170,000 clones, roughly 9% seen once. Overall study results and limits: All four CD4+ subsets of Type 1 diabetes patients contained TCRB CDR3s that were moderately but significantly shorter.

Their recognized antigens are unknown. Sample: central memory CD4+ T cells from blood. These receptors all stem from a woman in her twenties or thirties with type 1 diabetes.

This clone was seen more than once but under ten times. This chain joins TRBV6-5 and TRBJ2-7, with D uncertain. The CDR3 is 13 amino acids. CDR1 and CDR2 from the germline V gene are MNHEY and SVGAGI. Trimming removed 6 bases at V and 1 base at J, with 10 bases between. The CDR3: CASRHPLSYEQYF. CDR3 DNA sequence: TGTGCCAGCAGACACCCGTTGTCCTACGAGCAGTACTTC.

This clone was seen more than once but under ten times. This CDR3 reads CASSSPGKRNYEQYF. CDR3 in DNA: TGTGCCAGCAGCTCTCCCGGTAAGCGTAACTACGAGCAGTACTTC. V and J are TRBV5-6 and TRBJ2-7; D not certain. CDR3 length: 15 amino acids. Germline-derived CDR1 and CDR2 are SGHDT and YYEEEE. V was cut by 3 bases and J by 3 bases, with 16 bases left in between.

V and J are TRBV5-1 and TRBJ2-7; D might be TRBD2 (6 bases). The V and J ends lost 3 bases and 6 bases respectively, with 19 bases between them. The CDR3 consists of 15 residues. Germline CDR1 and CDR2: SGHRS and YFSETQ. CDR3 DNA: TGCGCCAGCAGCTCTTCTCAGGGAGGTCCCACCGAGCAGTACTTC. Translating gives CASSSSQGGPTEQYF.

This clone has just a few counts. This rearrangement joins TRBV2 to TRBJ1-5; maybe TRBD1 (6 bases). The CDR3 contains 14 residues. Trimming removed 6 bases from V and 4 bases from J, with 13 bases in between. The germline V gene encodes CDR1 SNHLY and CDR2 FYNNEI. The CDR3 protein is CASRQGLSNQPQHF. CDR3 DNA sequence: TGTGCCAGCAGACAGGGCCTCTCAAATCAGCCCCAGCATTTT.

This clone was seen a few times. J is TRBJ2-7 and V is TRBV4-1; the D gene is possibly TRBD1 (5 bases). CDR3 length: 15 amino acids. Trimming took 4 bases from V and 0 from J, leaving 13 bases between them. The germline CDR1 and CDR2 sequences are MGHRA and YSYEKL. The CDR3 loop reads CASSRDSYSSYEQYF. CDR3 nucleotides: TGCGCCAGCAGCCGAGACAGCTACAGCTCCTACGAGCAGTACTTC.

This clone turned up a few times. The chain has TRBV27 and TRBJ1-1, with no clear D. The CDR3 sequence is 13 residues long. CDR1 and CDR2 (germline): MNHEY, SMNVEV (reference sequence). V was pared by 6 bases and J by 5 bases, with 13 bases between. The CDR3, as DNA: TGTGCCAGCAGGGTCATAGAGGGAACTGAAGCTTTCTTT. Its translation: CASRVIEGTEAFF.

This clone was recorded a few times. CDR3 nucleotides: TGCAGCGTTGACCGGACAGGTTCTGAAGCTTTCTTT. Translation: CSVDRTGSEAFF. The chain links TRBV29-1 to TRBJ1-1, with 7 bases fitting TRBD1. CDR3 length equals 12 residues. J gave up 6 bases and V 3 bases, and 4 bases lay outside the gene matches. Germline V lookup: CDR1 SQVTM, CDR2 ANQGSEA.

This clone was detected only a few times. V usage is TRBV7-9 and J usage is TRBJ1-1; D is possibly TRBD1 (6 bases). Trimming shortened V by 2 bases and J by 1 base, and 8 bases separated the two germline ends. The CDR3 has 14 residues. Per the germline V gene, CDR1 is SEHNR and CDR2 is FQNEAQ (reference sequence). CDR3 protein: CASSLSGANTEAFF. The CDR3 coding sequence is TGTGCCAGCAGCTTATCAGGGGCGAACACTGAAGCTTTCTTT.

V is TRBV30 and J is TRBJ2-7, with 13 bases matching TRBD2. The junction had 8 bases not matched to a gene; V was cut back by 3 bases and J by 3 bases. The CDR3 sequence is 16 residues long. CDR1 is GTSNPN, CDR2 SVGIG, per germline (reference sequence). CDR3 sequence reads: CAWRRFGTSGNYEQYF. CDR3 coding DNA: TGTGCCTGGAGAAGGTTCGGGACTAGCGGGAACTACGAGCAGTACTTC.

The chain couples TRBV4-2 to TRBJ2-3; 11 bases fit TRBD2. The V gene end was trimmed by 0 bases and the J gene end by 0 bases; junction bases not matched to a gene: 17. This CDR3 region has 22 residues. CDR1 and CDR2 from the germline V gene are LGHNA and YNFKEQ. CDR3 region: CASSQDTSRGLAGQRSTDTQYF. DNA for the CDR3: TGTGCCAGCAGCCAAGATACTTCTAGAGGACTAGCGGGTCAACGAAGCACAGATACGCAGTATTTT.

V usage is TRBV20-1 and J usage is TRBJ1-2; the D is unclear. V was shortened by 8 bases and J by 6 bases, with 13 bases between the two germline ends. The CDR3 consists of 11 residues. The germline gives CDR1 DFQATT, CDR2 SNEGSKA (reference sequence). DNA of the CDR3: TGCAGTCCCGGCGGGAGGAATGGCTACACCTTC. It encodes CSPGGRNGYTF.

This clone was detected a few times. The chain recombines TRBV18 with TRBJ1-5; D is uncertain. Trimming stripped 4 bases from V and 1 base from J, with 11 bases between. Per the germline V gene, CDR1 is KGHSH and CDR2 is LQKENI. This CDR3 is built from 15 residues. The DNA of the CDR3 is TGTGCCAGCTCACTCGGAGTGGTGAGCAATCAGCCCCAGCATTTT. This gives the protein CASSLGVVSNQPQHF.

This clone was seen only a few times. V is TRBV28 and J is TRBJ2-5, with TRBD2 matching 13 bases. The CDR3 contains 16 residues. Germline-derived CDR1 and CDR2 are MDHEN and SYDVKM. V lost 5 bases, J lost 5 bases, and 8 bases stayed unmatched. This chain's CDR3 is CASSPLAGGLYETQYF. DNA for the CDR3: TGTGCCAGCAGTCCACTAGCGGGAGGGCTTTATGAGACCCAGTACTTC.

This clone was seen a few times. Distinct nucleotide sequences in the sample also encode this CDR3. The chain carries TRBV11-2 and TRBJ2-3; D uncertain. The V end lost 1 base, the J end lost 5 bases, and 4 bases lay between the germline ends. The CDR3 has 12 amino acids. Germline V gene sequence: CDR1 SGHAT, CDR2 FQNNGV. This chain's CDR3 is CASSLAGDTQYF. DNA for the CDR3: TGTGCCAGCAGCTTAGCCGGAGATACGCAGTATTTT.

The rearrangement joins TRBV5-4 to TRBJ1-4, with no clear D. The CDR3 covers 15 residues. The V gene lost 0 bases and the J gene lost 0 bases, with 6 bases spanning the gap. CDR1 is SGHNT and CDR2 is YYREEE in the germline V gene (reference sequence). CDR3 in DNA: TGTGCCAGCAGCTTGGGAGGAGCAACTAATGAAAAACTGTTTTTT. Its translation: CASSLGGATNEKLFF.

This clone turned up a few times. The chain employs TRBV29-1 and TRBJ2-4; possibly TRBD2 for D (5 bases). Germline V gives CDR1 SQVTM, CDR2 ANQGSEA. This CDR3 contains 15 residues. V was pared by 0 bases and J by 3 bases, with 12 bases between. DNA of the CDR3: TGCAGCGTTGAAGATCAAGGCAGCGGCAAAAACATTCAGTACTTC. It yields the protein CSVEDQGSGKNIQYF.

The V gene is TRBV4-1, the J gene TRBJ2-3, with 8 bases aligning to TRBD2. This CDR3 is 15 amino acids long. V lost 1 base and J lost 5; bases outside the gene matches: 5. Germline V CDR1 and CDR2: MGHRA, YSYEKL. The CDR3 region has the DNA TGCGCCAGCAGCCAAGGCGGGAGCGGGAGAGATACGCAGTATTTT. It codes for CASSQGGSGRDTQYF.

This clone was recorded a few times. The rearrangement links TRBV7-9 to TRBJ2-7, with 7 bases aligning to TRBD1. The CDR3 sequence is 14 residues long. Germline assignment: CDR1 SEHNR and CDR2 FQNEAQ (reference sequence). V shed 2 bases and J 5 bases; nucleotides not matched to a gene: 6. The CDR3 DNA sequence: TGTGCCAGCAGCTTATTTGGGACAGAAGACGAGCAGTACTTC. Residues: CASSLFGTEDEQYF.

This clone came up a few times. The gene calls are TRBV7-3 and TRBJ2-5; D is perhaps TRBD2 (5 bases). This CDR3 spans 12 amino acids. CDR1 SGHTA and CDR2 FQGTGA come from the germline V gene. The V gene lost 6 bases and the J gene lost 5 bases, with 10 bases spanning the gap. CDR3 sequence (DNA): TGTGCCAGCAGTCCAGCGGCCGAGACCCAGTACTTC. Protein: CASSPAAETQYF.

The gene calls are TRBV11-3 and TRBJ1-4; 8 nucleotides agree with TRBD1. Germline-derived CDR1 and CDR2 are SGHNT and YENEEA. The CDR3 contains 14 residues. Trimming at V came to 4 bases and at J to 6 bases, leaving 4 bases not matched to a gene. This CDR3 is CASSSTGAYEKLFF. CDR3 in DNA: TGTGCCAGCAGCTCGACAGGGGCCTATGAAAAACTGTTTTTT.

This chain joins TRBV12-5 and TRBJ1-1; D not resolved. In germline, CDR1 is LGHNT, CDR2 FRNRAP. The CDR3 totals 15 residues. Trimming cost V 5 bases and J 4 bases, with 17 bases left between them. CDR3 in amino acids: CASGLIPGGITEAFF. CDR3 sequence (DNA): TGTGCTAGTGGTCTAATACCCGGCGGAATCACTGAAGCTTTCTTT.

J is TRBJ2-5 and V is TRBV2; TRBD1 matches at 11 bases. From germline, CDR1 is SNHLY and CDR2 FYNNEI. V shed 5 bases and J 0 bases; nucleotides not matched to a gene: 2. The CDR3 covers 15 residues. This chain's CDR3 is CASSRDRGYQETQYF. For the CDR3, the DNA is TGTGCCAGCAGTCGGGACAGGGGGTACCAAGAGACCCAGTACTTC. Complete variable domain (other parts from reference TRBV2 and TRBJ2-5): EPEVTQTPSHQVTQMGQEVILRCVPISNHLYFYWYRQILGQKVEFLVSFYNNEISEKSEIFDDQFSVERPDGSNFTLKIRSTKLEDSAMYFCASSRDRGYQETQYFGPGTRLLVL.